The rows below give T cell receptor beta chains drawn from one sample of a study of response to subunit inactivated influenza vaccine. TCRdb redid the calling of the RT-PCR reads with MiXCR, one entry per CDR3 protein. The table records about 570,000 distinct CDR3 sequences, 10% to 12% of them present only once. The same data also went into a second study, on T cells expressing NK-cell markers.

This specimen was PBMCs from blood, taken on the day of vaccination. Receptors originate from a man between 45 and 60 years old who received an inactivated influenza vaccine. Each CDR3 is given with its conserved first and last residue. Each record gives: V gene, clone size, D gene, J gene, CDR3 protein, CDR3 DNA. The D gene is left open where the match is weak. The size entry is marked missing in some rows and otherwise reads once, few, many or a size class.

TRBV28,few,-,TRBJ2-2,CASSSTRGAQGNTGELFF,TGTGCCAGCAGCTCCACCCGAGGCGCACAGGGGAACACCGGGGAGCTGTTTTTT
TRBV29-1,-,TRBD2,TRBJ2-7,CSVDNGGVPYEQYF,TGCAGCGTTGATAACGGGGGGGTCCCCTACGAGCAGTACTTC
TRBV29-1,few,-,TRBJ2-3,CSWTGSTDTQYF,TGCAGCTGGACGGGAAGCACAGATACGCAGTATTTT
TRBV7-9,-,TRBD1,TRBJ1-6,CASRKVGQGANSPLHF,TGTGCCAGCAGGAAGGTGGGGCAGGGGGCAAATTCACCCCTCCACTTT
TRBV5-1,-,-,TRBJ1-6,CASSLDPDVNSPLHF,TGCGCCAGCAGCTTGGATCCAGACGTTAATTCACCCCTCCACTTT
TRBV30,few,TRBD1,TRBJ1-2,CAWSRDSGYTF,TGTGCCTGGAGTAGGGACAGCGGCTACACCTTC
TRBV20-1,-,-,TRBJ2-5,CSARDSRQSETQYF,TGCAGTGCTAGAGATTCAAGGCAGTCGGAGACCCAGTACTTC
TRBV12-3/TRBV12-4,-,TRBD1,TRBJ2-1,CASSPTTGTGAANEQFF,TGTGCCAGCAGTCCAACAACCGGGACAGGGGCTGCCAATGAGCAGTTCTTC
TRBV7-8,few,TRBD2,TRBJ2-4,CAQGGLTKNIQYF,TGTGCCCAGGGAGGGCTAACCAAAAACATTCAGTACTTC
TRBV15,many,-,TRBJ2-1,CATSRDTSYNEQFF,TGTGCCACCAGCAGAGATACCAGCTACAATGAGCAGTTCTTC
TRBV7-9,-,TRBD2,TRBJ2-1,CASSLTSGMNEQFF,TGTGCCAGCAGCTTAACTAGCGGGATGAATGAGCAGTTCTTC
TRBV7-8,-,TRBD1,TRBJ2-1,CASSLAGQGTYNEQFF,TGTGCCAGCAGCTTAGCGGGACAGGGGACCTACAATGAGCAGTTCTTC
TRBV7-2,many,-,TRBJ1-2,CASSLDRVNGYTF,TGTGCCAGCAGCTTAGACAGGGTAAATGGCTACACCTTC
TRBV7-8,few,-,TRBJ2-3,CASSLVLGDTQYF,TGTGCCAGCAGCCTCGTCCTGGGGGATACGCAGTATTTT
TRBV5-1,once,TRBD1,TRBJ2-6,CASSIGQGAGGANVLTF,TGCGCCAGCAGCATCGGACAGGGGGCGGGAGGGGCCAACGTCCTGACTTTC
TRBV6-2/TRBV6-3,-,-,TRBJ1-1,CASSQAGADRRAFF,TGTGCCAGCAGCCAAGCGGGGGCGGATCGGCGTGCTTTCTTT
TRBV12-3/TRBV12-4,-,-,TRBJ1-6,CASSLLGGPLHF,TGTGCCAGCAGTTTATTGGGGGGACCCCTCCACTTT
TRBV28,-,TRBD1,TRBJ1-6,CASINTGGAGSPLHF,TGTGCCAGCATCAACACAGGGGGAGCCGGTTCACCCCTCCACTTT
TRBV20-1,few,TRBD2,TRBJ2-7,CSATWTSGSTPYEQYF,TGCAGTGCTACCTGGACTAGCGGGAGTACCCCCTACGAGCAGTACTTC
TRBV7-2,many,TRBD2,TRBJ2-7,CASSLGAGAREQYF,TGTGCCAGCAGCTTAGGAGCGGGGGCTCGGGAGCAGTACTTC
TRBV12-3/TRBV12-4,-,TRBD1,TRBJ1-1,CASSLSTGGTEAFF,TGTGCCAGCAGTTTATCGACAGGGGGCACTGAAGCTTTCTTT
TRBV19,-,TRBD1,TRBJ2-1,CAIGTETYNEQFF,TGTGCCATTGGGACAGAAACTTACAATGAGCAGTTCTTC
TRBV30,-,TRBD1,TRBJ1-2,CAWNGQAYGYTF,TGTGCCTGGAATGGACAGGCATATGGCTACACCTTC
TRBV20-1,-,-,TRBJ2-2,CSARDTDSNTGELFF,TGCAGTGCTAGAGATACGGACTCTAACACCGGGGAGCTGTTTTTT
TRBV29-1,few,-,TRBJ1-1,CSVVQVLNTEAFF,TGCAGCGTAGTACAGGTCCTGAACACTGAAGCTTTCTTT
TRBV18,-,-,TRBJ2-5,CASSPLEGFGETQYF,TGTGCCAGCTCACCACTGGAGGGTTTCGGCGAGACCCAGTACTTC
TRBV7-2,few,-,TRBJ2-5,CASSLVGTFKETQYF,TGTGCCAGCAGCTTAGTAGGGACTTTTAAAGAGACCCAGTACTTC
TRBV6-2/TRBV6-3,many,TRBD2,TRBJ2-1,CASSSGTSGHYNEQFF,TGTGCCAGCAGTTCTGGGACTAGCGGGCACTACAATGAGCAGTTCTTC
TRBV5-1,-,-,TRBJ2-7,CASSSAPDLPSYEQYF,TGCGCCAGCAGCTCCGCTCCCGACCTCCCATCCTACGAGCAGTACTTC
TRBV29-1,-,TRBD1,TRBJ2-7,CSVDRTGGEQYF,TGCAGCGTTGACCGAACAGGGGGCGAGCAGTACTTC
TRBV7-9,few,-,TRBJ2-7,CASSPQGQENYEQYF,TGTGCCAGCAGCCCCCAGGGGCAGGAAAACTACGAGCAGTACTTC
TRBV5-1,-,TRBD2,TRBJ2-7,CASSLTSGRTNPYEQYF,TGCGCCAGCAGCTTGACTAGCGGGAGGACCAATCCCTACGAGCAGTACTTC
TRBV5-8,few,TRBD1,TRBJ2-3,CASSNGQGSTDTQYF,TGTGCCAGCAGCAACGGACAGGGGAGCACAGATACGCAGTATTTT
TRBV20-1,few,TRBD2,TRBJ2-7,CSARDPGGGSYEQYF,TGCAGTGCTAGAGATCCCGGGGGGGGATCCTACGAGCAGTACTTC
TRBV7-9,-,-,TRBJ2-1,CASSAMGSIKYNEQFF,TGTGCCAGCAGCGCCATGGGTAGCATAAAATACAATGAGCAGTTCTTC
TRBV6-1,-,TRBD2,TRBJ2-3,CASRTGTSGGAWGTQYF,TGTGCCAGCAGAACCGGGACTAGCGGGGGGGCCTGGGGTACGCAGTATTTT
TRBV7-9,few,-,TRBJ2-7,CASSAGQSIYEQYF,TGTGCCAGCAGCGCGGGACAGAGTATCTACGAGCAGTACTTC
TRBV29-1,few,-,TRBJ2-2,CSARDLTGELFF,TGCAGCGCCCGGGACCTCACCGGGGAGCTGTTTTTT
TRBV5-6,-,-,TRBJ2-1,CASSFAWGRPETQFF,TGTGCCAGCAGCTTTGCGTGGGGTCGACCAGAGACCCAGTTCTTC
TRBV3-1,few,-,TRBJ2-1,CASSLQIGEQFF,TGTGCCAGCAGCTTACAGATCGGAGAGCAGTTCTTC
TRBV6-5,few,TRBD1,TRBJ1-3,CASSYRTGGNTIYF,TGTGCCAGCAGTTACAGGACAGGGGGAAACACCATATATTTT
TRBV9,few,-,TRBJ2-7,CASSVEGRTSTEQYF,TGTGCCAGCAGCGTAGAAGGACGGACGTCAACCGAGCAGTACTTC
TRBV29-1,many,-,TRBJ2-2,CSVPRGPNTGELFF,TGCAGCGTTCCCAGGGGCCCGAACACCGGGGAGCTGTTTTTT
TRBV7-9,-,-,TRBJ2-7,CASSLGDGRVYEQYF,TGTGCCAGCAGCCTAGGCGACGGAAGGGTCTACGAGCAGTACTTC
TRBV6-2/TRBV6-3,few,-,TRBJ2-7,CASSYPTGRGGYF,TGTGCCAGCAGTTACCCGACAGGAAGAGGTGGGTACTTC